One sample yielded the 27 T cell receptor beta chains listed below, sequenced in a study of shared clonotypes between healthy human individuals. The assay was immunoSEQ multiplex PCR, and TCRdb's table has in-frame clones only and misses some. The sample records roughly 520,000 clones, about 96% being singletons. The source material was naive CD4+ T cells sorted from blood. Subset defined: CD45RA+ positively selected. These TCRs come from a woman aged 30 to 39 in good health.

The chain carries TRBV5-1 and TRBJ2-5; weak D call: TRBD2 (6 bases). This CDR3 is built from 13 residues. Trimming removed 4 bases at V and 6 bases at J, with 13 bases between. In germline, CDR1 is SGHRS, CDR2 YFSETQ. CDR3 nucleotide sequence: TGCGCCAGCAGCCCCGGTGGAGGGAAGACCCAGTACTTC. Translated, it gives CASSPGGGKTQYF.

This chain links TRBV2 with TRBJ1-2; D gene uncertain. The germline V gene encodes CDR1 SNHLY and CDR2 FYNNEI. V was shortened by 3 bases and J by 4 bases, with 15 bases between the two germline ends. This CDR3 has 15 residues. CDR3 in DNA: TGTGCCAGCAGTGATCAGGCAGAGTCGGTCTATGGCTACACCTTC. Translated: CASSDQAESVYGYTF.

This chain links TRBV10-1 with TRBJ2-1; 14 bases map to TRBD2. Per germline, CDR1 WNHNN and CDR2 SYGVQD (reference sequence). CDR3 size: 17 residues. Unmatched junction bases numbered 9, after V lost 4 bases and J lost 7 bases. This chain's CDR3 is CASSAAVGTSGRNEQFF. The CDR3 bases are TGCGCCAGCAGTGCCGCCGTTGGGACTAGCGGGAGAAATGAGCAGTTCTTC.

This clone was picked up one time. The chain recombines TRBV6-1 with TRBJ1-4; D unresolved. This CDR3 has 12 residues. Germline assignment: CDR1 MNHNS and CDR2 SASEGT. Trimming removed 5 bases from V and 6 bases from J, with 7 bases in between. CDR3 sequence (DNA): TGTGCCAGCAGTTTTGGATATGAAAAACTGTTTTTT. Encoded protein: CASSFGYEKLFF.

The chain links TRBV18 to TRBJ2-7; D is uncertain. V was pared by 0 bases and J by 0 bases, with 6 bases between. The CDR3 is 14 residues long. Germline V gene lookup returns CDR1 KGHSH and CDR2 LQKENI. The DNA for the CDR3 is TGTGCCAGCTCACCACCTCTCACCTCCTACGAGCAGTACTTC. Protein: CASSPPLTSYEQYF.

This chain connects TRBV18 to TRBJ1-4; D is unresolved. The CDR3 is 13 amino acids. The germline gives CDR1 KGHSH, CDR2 LQKENI. V lost 2 bases, J lost 8 bases, and 9 bases lay in between. The CDR3 DNA sequence: TGTGCCAGCTCACCAGGGAGCGGCGAAAAACTGTTTTTT. Its protein product is CASSPGSGEKLFF.

This chain uses TRBV6-5 with TRBJ1-1; the match to TRBD1 covers 7 bases. CDR1 is MNHEY and CDR2 is SVGAGI in the germline V gene. Trimming removed 4 bases from V and 6 bases from J; junction bases left unmatched: 11. There are 15 residues in the CDR3. CDR3 nucleotide sequence: TGTGCCAGCAGTTTTCACGGACAGGTTGGTTCTGAAGCTTTCTTT. Translated: CASSFHGQVGSEAFF.

This chain connects TRBV6-4 to TRBJ2-1; 12 positions match TRBD2. This CDR3 has 16 amino acids. Per the germline V gene, CDR1 is MRHNA and CDR2 is SNTAGT. After removal of 0 bases from V and 5 bases from J, the junction contained 2 bases not matched to a gene. The CDR3 bases are TGTGCCAGCAGTGACTCATGGACTAGCGGGAACAATGAGCAGTTCTTC. It is translated as CASSDSWTSGNNEQFF.

The genes are TRBV28 and TRBJ2-7; the match to TRBD2 covers 9 bases. This CDR3 spans 15 amino acids. V shed 3 bases, J shed 3 bases, and the junction held 6 bases outside the gene matches. Germline CDR1 and CDR2: MDHEN and SYDVKM. CDR3 nucleotide sequence: TGTGCCAGCAGTTTGAGTACGCGGGGGGGCTACGAGCAGTACTTC. Amino acids: CASSLSTRGGYEQYF.

The chain combines TRBV18 with TRBJ1-2; D remains unclear. The ends were cut back, 6 bases at V and 0 bases at J, with 11 bases in the middle. CDR1 is KGHSH and CDR2 is LQKENI in the germline V gene. The length of the CDR3 is 14 residues. The CDR3 protein is CASSVDGSNYGYTF. The CDR3 coding sequence is TGTGCCAGCTCCGTTGACGGTTCTAACTATGGCTACACCTTC.

This sequence joins TRBV7-2 and TRBJ2-7, with 8 bases identical to TRBD1. CDR1 is SGHTA and CDR2 is FQGNSA in the germline V gene. V dropped 1 base and J dropped 0; count of bases not matched to a gene: 2. This CDR3 is built from 15 residues. The CDR3 region is CASSLGTGNSYEQYF. For the CDR3, the DNA is TGTGCCAGCAGCTTAGGGACAGGGAACTCCTACGAGCAGTACTTC. Together with reference TRBV7-2 and TRBJ2-7, the CDR3 gives the full variable domain: GAGVSQSPSNKVTEKGKDVELRCDPISGHTALYWYRQSLGQGLEFLIYFQGNSAPDKSGLPSDRFSAERTGGSVSTLTIQRTQQEDSAVYLCASSLGTGNSYEQYFGPGTRLTVT.

Concerning this clone itself: Other nucleotide sequences from this sample produce the same CDR3. The chain recombines TRBV9 with TRBJ2-5; TRBD2 matches 9 bases. The end of the DNA aligns better with TRBJ2-7, so the J call may be wrong. In germline, CDR1 is SGDLS, CDR2 YYNGEE. This CDR3 is built from 15 residues. The CDR3 region is CASSVGLAGTYEQYF. The CDR3 nucleotides are TGTGCCAGCAGCGTAGGTCTAGCGGGGACCTACGAGCAGTACTTC.

This clone was seen a single time. The chain has TRBV7-2 and TRBJ2-1; tentatively, D is TRBD2 (6 bases). Germline-derived CDR1 and CDR2 are SGHTA and FQGNSA. Trimming cost V 0 bases and J 3 bases, with 12 bases left between them. This CDR3 region has 16 residues. The CDR3 sequence is CASSLASGAFYNEQFF. For the CDR3, the DNA is TGTGCCAGCAGCTTAGCTAGCGGCGCTTTCTACAATGAGCAGTTCTTC.

This chain uses TRBV15 with TRBJ2-5, with TRBD1 as a possible D gene (6 bases). Trimming stripped 0 bases from V and 0 bases from J, with 11 bases between. Looked up from germline, CDR1 is LNHNV and CDR2 is YYDKDF (reference sequence). This CDR3 spans 16 amino acids. CDR3 loop: CATSRDDRSYQETQYF. The CDR3 nucleotides read TGTGCCACCAGCAGAGATGACAGGTCCTACCAAGAGACCCAGTACTTC.

V gene TRBV7-8 combines with J gene TRBJ2-5; perhaps TRBD2 as D (7 bases). The tail of the sequence fits TRBJ2-7 better, so the J call may be wrong. The CDR3 covers 17 residues. CDR1 is SGHVS, CDR2 FQNEAQ, per germline. In DNA form, the CDR3 reads TGTGCCAGCAGCCCAATTGGGGGGGCACAGAACTCCTACGAGCAGTACTTC. Residues: CASSPIGGAQNSYEQYF.

The rearrangement links TRBV27 to TRBJ2-3; 13 bases agree with TRBD2. V shed 5 bases, J shed 4 bases, and the junction held 9 bases outside the gene matches. This CDR3 spans 17 amino acids. CDR1 and CDR2 (germline): MNHEY, SMNVEV (reference sequence). The CDR3 region is CASSPRLAGGAADTQYF. For the CDR3, the DNA is TGTGCCAGCAGTCCTAGACTAGCGGGAGGTGCCGCAGATACGCAGTATTTT.

V is TRBV10-2 and J is TRBJ1-2; TRBD1 matches 12 bases. Losses at the gene ends were 6 bases for V and 8 bases for J; bases not matched to a gene: 4. The CDR3 covers 13 residues. Looked up from germline, CDR1 is WSHSY and CDR2 is SAAADI. The CDR3 region is CASSGTGGMGYTF. DNA for the CDR3: TGCGCCAGCAGCGGGACAGGGGGCATGGGCTACACCTTC.

CDR3: CASSFRTSGRTETQYF. CDR3 sequence (DNA): TGTGCCAGCAGCTTCCGGACTAGCGGGAGAACCGAGACCCAGTACTTC. The chain is built from TRBV11-2 and TRBJ2-5, with 13 bases matching TRBD2. Losses at the gene ends were 3 bases for V and 5 bases for J; bases not matched to a gene: 6. The CDR3 is made up of 16 amino acids. Germline CDR1 and CDR2: SGHAT and FQNNGV.

This chain uses TRBV19 with TRBJ2-2, with unresolved D. V lost 5 bases and J lost 3, with 4 bases in between. Germline V lookup: CDR1 LNHDA, CDR2 SQIVND (reference sequence). There are 12 residues in the CDR3. CDR3 nucleotide sequence: TGTGCCAGTAGTGTATACACCGGGGAGCTGTTTTTT. This encodes CASSVYTGELFF.

The DNA of the CDR3 is TGCGCCAGCAGCTTGGGGGGACAGGGGCCCTACGAGCAGTACTTC. It specifies CASSLGGQGPYEQYF. The chain joins TRBV5-1 to TRBJ2-7, with 10 positions matching TRBD1. This CDR3 comprises 15 residues. J gave up 2 bases and V 0 bases, and 2 bases lay outside the gene matches. Germline CDR1 is SGHRS and CDR2 is YFSETQ. The entire variable domain, with the rest obtained from reference TRBV5-1 and TRBJ2-7, is as follows: KAGVTQTPRYLIKTRGQQVTLSCSPISGHRSVSWYQQTPGQGLQFLFEYFSETQRNKGNFPGRFSGRQFSNSRSEMNVSTLELGDSALYLCASSLGGQGPYEQYFGPGTRLTVT.

V and J are TRBV7-9 and TRBJ2-5, with 9 bases fitting TRBD2. The CDR3 has 16 amino acids. V dropped 5 bases and J dropped 1; count of bases not matched to a gene: 8. Germline V lookup: CDR1 SEHNR, CDR2 FQNEAQ (reference sequence). The CDR3 DNA follows: TGTGCCAGCAGCCAGACTAGCGGAGAGGCCCAAGAGACCCAGTACTTC. It yields the protein CASSQTSGEAQETQYF.

V is TRBV27 and J is TRBJ2-1; TRBD1 aligns across 8 bases. The CDR3 is 17 residues long. Germline trimming cut 0 bases from V and 5 bases from J; bases unmatched to any gene: 9. Germline V gene data show CDR1 as MNHEY and CDR2 as SMNVEV (reference sequence). The CDR3 bases are TGTGCCAGCAGTTTATCGGGACAGGAGATCGGGAACAATGAGCAGTTCTTC. Translated: CASSLSGQEIGNNEQFF.

The rearrangement uses TRBV19 and TRBJ2-6, with 10 bases identical to TRBD1. V dropped 7 bases and J dropped 0; count of bases not matched to a gene: 9. The CDR3 is made up of 18 amino acids. From germline, CDR1 is LNHDA and CDR2 SQIVND (reference sequence). CDR3 coding DNA: TGTGCCAGTACCCGAGGGGGACAGGGGCGCTCTGGGGCCAACGTCCTGACTTTC. It translates to CASTRGGQGRSGANVLTF.

This rearrangement joins TRBV19 to TRBJ2-1, with no clear D. Germline-derived CDR1 and CDR2 are LNHDA and SQIVND (reference sequence). Trimming shortened V by 3 bases and J by 3 bases, and 6 bases separated the two germline ends. The CDR3 totals 13 residues. This chain's CDR3 is CASSIGNYNEQFF. In DNA, the CDR3 is TGTGCCAGTAGTATTGGGAACTACAATGAGCAGTTCTTC.

The table lists this clone with a count of one. The CDR3: CASSFPGELAGATGELFF. The CDR3 region has the DNA TGTGCCAGCAGTTTCCCGGGGGAACTAGCGGGAGCCACCGGGGAGCTGTTTTTT. The chain employs TRBV27 and TRBJ2-2; TRBD2 matches at 11 bases. V was pared by 3 bases and J by 4 bases, with 10 bases of the junction left unmatched. Germline CDR1 reads MNHEY; CDR2 reads SMNVEV (reference sequence). This CDR3 contains 18 residues.

As regards this clone: The same CDR3 is also encoded by other DNA sequences in this sample. The chain is built from TRBV28 and TRBJ2-7; the D gene could be TRBD1 or TRBD2 (6 bases each). Trimming removed 6 bases at V and 5 bases at J, with 20 bases between. CDR1 and CDR2 from the germline V gene are MDHEN and SYDVKM. The CDR3 totals 15 residues. CDR3 DNA: TGTGCCAGCAGCACCTCGGGGGCCGCGGGGCACGAGCAGTACTTC. Translation: CASSTSGAAGHEQYF.

The V and J genes are TRBV28 and TRBJ2-7, with no clear D. The CDR3 spans 13 residues. V shed 5 bases and J shed 3 bases, with 11 bases lying between them. The germline V gene has CDR1 MDHEN and CDR2 SYDVKM. The CDR3 is CASSPYLFYEQYF. CDR3 sequence (DNA): TGTGCCAGCAGTCCCTATCTATTCTACGAGCAGTACTTC.